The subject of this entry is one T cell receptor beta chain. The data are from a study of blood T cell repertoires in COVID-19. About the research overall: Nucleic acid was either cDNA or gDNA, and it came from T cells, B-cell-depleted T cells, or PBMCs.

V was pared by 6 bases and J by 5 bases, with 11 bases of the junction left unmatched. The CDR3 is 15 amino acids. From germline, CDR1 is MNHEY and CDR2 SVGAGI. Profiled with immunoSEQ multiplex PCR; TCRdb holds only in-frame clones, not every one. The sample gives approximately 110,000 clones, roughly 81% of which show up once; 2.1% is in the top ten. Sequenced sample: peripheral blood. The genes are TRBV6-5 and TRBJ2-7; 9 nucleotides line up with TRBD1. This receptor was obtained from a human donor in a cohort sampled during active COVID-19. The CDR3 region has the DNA TGTGCCAGCAGCCCCGGGACAGGGATAATCGACGAGCAGTACTTC. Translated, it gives CASSPGTGIIDEQYF.